The clone carrying this TCR beta chain was picked up many times. These data belong to a study of regulatory T cells in long-lasting Graves disease. Building the TCR beta libraries relied on iRepertoire HTBI primers, and CDR3 regions underwent Arm-PCR. One entry per CDR3 protein results from TCRdb running MiXCR on the multiplex PCR reads. The data show around 250,000 distinct CDR3 sequences, around a sixth seen once. Looked up from germline, CDR1 is SGDLS and CDR2 is YYNGEE. V was shortened by 4 bases and J by 0 bases, with 16 bases between the two germline ends. The CDR3 spans 16 residues. Time point denoted: newly diagnosed GD, antithyroid drugs for less than 3 months. Following extraction of RNA from PBMCs, that RNA was used to make the TCR library. These data were also filed under a second study, of T cells in Graves' hyperthyroidism and ophthalmopathy. As reported in that work: Expanded thyroid clonotypes (above 0.001) were mostly also found in blood.

The receptor was isolated from a woman aged 25 to 39 with Graves disease. Material: peripheral blood mononuclear cells (PBMCs), obtained at new diagnosis, from a patient treated with antithyroid drugs. The chain combines TRBV9 with TRBJ1-2, with a possible D match to TRBD1 (5 bases). In DNA, the CDR3 is TGTGCCAGCAGCCCCCATGGGGACCCACCTAACTATGGCTACACCTTC. Amino acid sequence: CASSPHGDPPNYGYTF.